This TCR beta chain appears in the sequencing data of a study of PD-1 blockade in classical Hodgkin lymphoma. This clone has a single count. What it binds is unknown. Study findings and constraints: Complete responders' diversity at baseline resembled that of newly diagnosed patients. Relapsed/refractory patients reportedly had lower baseline diversity than newly diagnosed patients. By C4D1, diversity of CD4+ TCRs had risen significantly, whereas that of CD8+ TCRs had not.

Method: immunoSEQ multiplex PCR; TCRdb's copy keeps in-frame clones and lacks some. The data show tens of thousands of clones, approximately 70% seen once. This CDR3 has 17 amino acids. From germline, CDR1 is SGHRS and CDR2 YFSETQ. V was cut by 5 bases and J by 8 bases, with 28 bases left in between. Patients all relapsed after autologous stem cell transplantation, and there was variation in brentuximab vedotin exposure. The study recorded best responses of complete response, partial response or progressive disease. Material: peripheral blood mononuclear cells (PBMCs), obtained at baseline. This chain connects TRBV5-1 to TRBJ1-2, with no clear D. The sequence came from a human donor with classical Hodgkin lymphoma. In nucleotides, the CDR3 is TGCGCCAGCAGTTACACTTCTGGCCGGGGTCCCGGTGGGGGCTACACCTTC. Translating it yields CASSYTSGRGPGGGYTF.